A selection of T cell receptor beta chains follows, all from one sample in a study of blood T cell repertoires in COVID-19. Here immunoSEQ multiplex PCR was the method, and the copy in TCRdb shows in-frame clones only, minus some. The sample has roughly 200,000 clones, around 80% seen once. Sequenced input: peripheral blood. All receptors come from a woman older than 75 with active or convalescent COVID-19. Each CDR3 is given with its conserved first and last residue. Each record gives: D gene, V gene, J gene, clone size, CDR3 DNA, CDR3 protein. A D gene is named only where the DNA matches it firmly. Where a row states a size, it is once, few, many or the class of an expanded clone; other rows omit it.

D: .; V: TRBV11-2; J: TRBJ1-2; size: .; DNA: TGTGCCAGCAGCTTAGATCCCTTCGACACCAACTATGGCTACACCTTC; CDR3: CASSLDPFDTNYGYTF
D: TRBD2; V: TRBV27; J: TRBJ2-2; size: once; DNA: TGTGCCAGCAGTCCTGGGACTAGCAAGGGGAGCACCGGGGAGCTGTTTTTT; CDR3: CASSPGTSKGSTGELFF
D: TRBD1; V: TRBV4-1; J: TRBJ2-7; size: .; DNA: TGCGCCAGCAGCCAAGTTCCAGGGGGAAACTACGAGCAGTACTTC; CDR3: CASSQVPGGNYEQYF
D: TRBD1; V: TRBV19; J: TRBJ2-7; size: .; DNA: TGTGCCAGTAGAGAGGGACAGGGAGGGCCCTACGAGCAGTACTTC; CDR3: CASREGQGGPYEQYF
D: TRBD1; V: TRBV28; J: TRBJ1-5; size: .; DNA: TGTGCCAGCAGTTTAGACAGGGGCGTTGACAATCAGCCCCAGCATTTT; CDR3: CASSLDRGVDNQPQHF
D: .; V: TRBV2; J: TRBJ1-2; size: once; DNA: TGTGCCAGCAAGTGGACTCGGGGCTACACCTTC; CDR3: CASKWTRGYTF
D: TRBD2; V: TRBV5-6; J: TRBJ2-3; size: .; DNA: TGTGCCAGCAGCTTGAACCCCGGGGGGAGAGGAGATACGCAGTATTTT; CDR3: CASSLNPGGRGDTQYF
D: .; V: TRBV5-1; J: TRBJ2-7; size: once; DNA: TGCGCCAGCAGCCCGGGGAGCCCTACTCTTTCCTACGAGCAGTACTTC; CDR3: CASSPGSPTLSYEQYF
D: TRBD2; V: TRBV2; J: TRBJ2-2; size: few; DNA: TGTGCCAGCAGCGGGACTAGCGGGGTTGGCGGGGAGCTGTTTTTT; CDR3: CASSGTSGVGGELFF
D: .; V: TRBV7-2; J: TRBJ1-2; size: few; DNA: TGTGCCAGCAGCTTACTAGGCCAGGAGGGAGATGGCTACACCTTC; CDR3: CASSLLGQEGDGYTF
D: .; V: TRBV4-2; J: TRBJ1-5; size: .; DNA: TGTGCCAGCAGCCAGAACAGGGACGACAATCAGCCCCAGCATTTT; CDR3: CASSQNRDDNQPQHF
D: TRBD1; V: TRBV2; J: TRBJ2-3; size: .; DNA: TGTGCCAGCACAGGAATGCCGGGACAGGGGAACACAGATACGCAGTATTTT; CDR3: CASTGMPGQGNTDTQYF
D: TRBD1; V: TRBV2; J: TRBJ1-1; size: .; DNA: TGTGCCAGCAGCGTGGACAGGGGGAACACTGAAGCTTTCTTT; CDR3: CASSVDRGNTEAFF
D: .; V: TRBV18; J: TRBJ1-2; size: .; DNA: TGTGCCAGCTCACCAAGTCGGACAGACTATGGCTACACCTTC; CDR3: CASSPSRTDYGYTF
D: TRBD1; V: TRBV6-5; J: TRBJ1-2; size: .; DNA: TGTGCCAGCAGTCCAAGACAGGGGCTATATGGCTACACCTTC; CDR3: CASSPRQGLYGYTF
D: .; V: TRBV19; J: TRBJ2-1; size: .; DNA: TGTGCCAGTAGTCTCCAGGGGACCCGCTCCTACAATGAGCAGTTCTTC; CDR3: CASSLQGTRSYNEQFF
D: TRBD1; V: TRBV23-1; J: TRBJ1-5; size: .; DNA: TGCGCCAGCAGTCAATCGGCCCAGGGACAGGAGATACCCAATCAGCCCCAGCATTTT; CDR3: CASSQSAQGQEIPNQPQHF
D: .; V: TRBV28; J: TRBJ1-4; size: .; DNA: TGTGCCAGCAGTACCATCAGGCTAACTAATGAAAAACTGTTTTTT; CDR3: CASSTIRLTNEKLFF
D: .; V: TRBV3-1/TRBV3-2; J: TRBJ1-5; size: .; DNA: TGTGCCAGCAGCTCCTACGGGAATCAGCCCCAGCATTTT; CDR3: CASSSYGNQPQHF
D: TRBD1; V: TRBV27; J: TRBJ1-3; size: .; DNA: TGTGCCAGCAGCTCGCGTACAACAGGGGGTTATGGAAACACCATATATTTT; CDR3: CASSSRTTGGYGNTIYF
D: .; V: TRBV6-5; J: TRBJ1-6; size: .; DNA: TGTGCCAGCAGTTACTCCACAGGGCGGGATTCACCCCTCCACTTT; CDR3: CASSYSTGRDSPLHF
D: .; V: TRBV20-1; J: TRBJ1-6; size: .; DNA: TGCAGTGCTAGTCACGCTGGGGGCGATCACAGTTCACCCCTCCACTTT; CDR3: CSASHAGGDHSSPLHF